Presented here are 25 T cell receptor beta chains from one specimen sequenced in a study of T cells in Graves' hyperthyroidism and ophthalmopathy. RNA transcripts were the template for amplifying TCR beta CDR3 regions. The primer set for the first-round RT-PCR of the TCR CDR3 was HTBI. Via MiXCR, TCRdb re-called the multiplex PCR reads, giving one row per CDR3 protein. The table shows around 350,000 distinct CDR3 sequences, with 13% to 15% occurring only once. Sequenced: blood. Receptor source: a woman aged 55-69 years with Graves' ophthalmopathy.

The V and J genes are TRBV29-1 and TRBJ1-2; D is unresolved. CDR1 and CDR2 from the germline V gene are SQVTM and ANQGSEA. The CDR3 contains 14 residues. V was pared by 3 bases and J by 8 bases, with 19 bases between. The CDR3, as DNA: TGCAGCGTTGAGAGAATGCGAGCCGAGGGAGGCTACACCTTC. It yields the protein CSVERMRAEGGYTF.

In this sample, this clonotype turned up many times. The genes are TRBV20-1 and TRBJ2-5, with TRBD2 matching over 10 bases. The trim removed 3 bases at V and 6 bases at J, leaving 7 bases unmatched. The CDR3 totals 14 residues. Germline CDR1 and CDR2: DFQATT and SNEGSKA (reference sequence). CDR3 DNA: TGCAGTGCTAGGCCCGGGACTAGCGTCAAGACCCAGTACTTC. Its translation: CSARPGTSVKTQYF.

This clonotype has ten or more counts. The gene calls are TRBV7-3 and TRBJ2-3, with TRBD2 matching over 12 bases. The CDR3 is 13 amino acids. Germline-derived CDR1 and CDR2 are SGHTA and FQGTGA. V was clipped by 5 bases and J by 9 bases; unmatched bases: 3. CDR3 nucleotides: TGTGCCAGCAGCCTCGGACTAGCGGGAACGCAGTATTTT. Amino acids: CASSLGLAGTQYF. The whole variable domain, remainder taken from reference TRBV7-3 and TRBJ2-3, is GAGVSQTPSNKVTEKGKYVELRCDPISGHTALYWYRQSLGQGPEFLIYFQGTGAADDSGLPNDRFFAVRPEGSVSTLKIQRTERGDSAVYLCASSLGLAGTQYFGPGTRLTVL.

In its sample, this clonotype was seen many times. The chain uses TRBV20-1 and TRBJ2-5; 12 positions agree with TRBD2. This CDR3 region has 17 residues. Trimming removed 3 bases from V and 4 bases from J; junction bases left unmatched: 12. The germline CDR1 and CDR2 sequences are DFQATT and SNEGSKA (reference sequence). The DNA for the CDR3 is TGCAGTGCTAGTCCTAGCGGGAGGGCCAGCGGGGGAGAGACCCAGTACTTC. Encoded protein: CSASPSGRASGGETQYF.

There are many counts of this clonotype. This chain links TRBV30 with TRBJ1-1; the D is unclear. The CDR3 consists of 13 residues. The germline V and J ends were trimmed by 3 bases and 0 bases, with 8 bases remaining between them. Germline V gene data show CDR1 as GTSNPN and CDR2 as SVGIG (reference sequence). The CDR3 loop reads CAWRVSLNTEAFF. The CDR3 DNA is TGTGCCTGGAGGGTAAGCTTGAACACTGAAGCTTTCTTT.

This clonotype was found a few times. The rearrangement uses TRBV6-1 and TRBJ2-1; 10 bases match TRBD2. The CDR3 runs to 15 residues. V lost 5 bases and J lost 5; bases outside the gene matches: 6. From germline, CDR1 is MNHNS and CDR2 SASEGT. For the CDR3, the DNA is TGTGCCAGCAGTAGGGGACTAGCGCCGAACAATGAGCAGTTCTTC. Translated, it gives CASSRGLAPNNEQFF.

This clonotype occurred many times. The V call is TRBV2, the J call TRBJ2-7, with 8 bases identical to TRBD2. V trimming: 6 bases; J trimming: 0 bases; junction bases outside the gene matches: 7. The CDR3 is 15 amino acids. Germline values: CDR1 SNHLY, CDR2 FYNNEI. The CDR3 sequence is CASRLTSASSYEQYF. CDR3 DNA sequence: TGTGCCAGCAGGCTGACTAGCGCGAGCTCCTACGAGCAGTACTTC.

This clonotype was seen a few times. This chain uses TRBV6-5 with TRBJ2-3; TRBD2 agrees at 7 bases. The CDR3 contains 16 residues. The trim removed 2 bases at V and 4 bases at J, leaving 9 bases unmatched. CDR1 is MNHEY and CDR2 is SVGAGI in the germline V gene. The CDR3 coding sequence is TGTGCCAGCAGTTACCAACTAGCGTCTATGGCAGATACGCAGTATTTT. It yields the protein CASSYQLASMADTQYF.

The V call is TRBV19, the J call TRBJ1-2, with 10 bases aligning to TRBD1. The CDR3 sequence is 14 residues long. The germline CDR1 and CDR2 sequences are LNHDA and SQIVND (reference sequence). After removal of 5 bases from V and 7 bases from J, the junction contained 7 bases not matched to a gene. The CDR3 DNA sequence: TGTGCCAGTAGTCCCGACAGGGGGCAATTTGGCTACACCTTC. Encoded protein: CASSPDRGQFGYTF. The full variable domain, with the rest looked up from reference TRBV19 and TRBJ1-2, is DGGITQSPKYLFRKEGQNVTLSCEQNLNHDAMYWYRQDPGQGLRLIYYSQIVNDFQKGDIAEGYSVSREKKESFPLTVTSAQKNPTAFYLCASSPDRGQFGYTFGSGTRLTVV.

This clonotype was counted a few times. In nucleotides, the CDR3 is TGCGCCAGCAGCTCCACCTCTAGCGGGCGGGGAAATACGCAGTATTTT. Residues: CASSSTSSGRGNTQYF. The chain has TRBV5-1 and TRBJ2-3; 8 bases are shared with TRBD2. The CDR3 runs 16 residues. The V and J ends lost 3 bases and 7 bases, in that order; junction bases with no gene match: 13. Germline values: CDR1 SGHRS, CDR2 YFSETQ.

This clonotype was detected many times. The chain recombines TRBV5-1 with TRBJ2-7; 10 bases line up with TRBD2. Germline CDR1 and CDR2: SGHRS and YFSETQ. V lost 0 bases and J lost 5; bases outside the gene matches: 8. The CDR3 is 16 residues long. The CDR3 DNA is TGCGCCAGCAGCTTGGCCCGGGCTAGCGGGAGACACGAGCAGTACTTC. Translating it yields CASSLARASGRHEQYF.

This clonotype was counted between two and nine times. V gene TRBV12-3 or TRBV12-4 combines with J gene TRBJ1-2; unclear D gene. V was trimmed by 1 base and J by 0 bases, leaving 6 bases between them. The CDR3 is 14 amino acids. The CDR3: CASSLGEANYGYTF. The CDR3, as DNA: TGTGCCAGCAGTTTAGGTGAAGCTAACTATGGCTACACCTTC.

This clonotype has a count of ten or more. The chain employs TRBV27 and TRBJ2-3, with 14 nucleotides matching TRBD2. The CDR3 totals 16 residues. V trimming: 4 bases; J trimming: 7 bases; junction bases outside the gene matches: 7. Germline CDR1 and CDR2: MNHEY and SMNVEV (reference sequence). Here the CDR3 reads CASSSRLAGGANTQYF. As DNA, the CDR3 is TGTGCCAGCAGTTCAAGACTAGCGGGAGGGGCCAATACGCAGTATTTT.

This clonotype was counted many times. V usage is TRBV20-1 and J usage is TRBJ2-2; tentatively, D is TRBD1 (5 bases). This CDR3 contains 17 residues. CDR1 DFQATT and CDR2 SNEGSKA come from the germline V gene (reference sequence). V shed 0 bases and J shed 5 bases, with 19 bases lying between them. DNA for the CDR3: TGCAGTGCTAGAGATCTTGGGGCTAGAGGAGCTACCGGGGAGCTGTTTTTT. This encodes CSARDLGARGATGELFF.

This clonotype has at least ten counts. The rearrangement links TRBV7-3 to TRBJ2-5; the match to TRBD2 covers 11 bases. CDR1 SGHTA and CDR2 FQGTGA come from the germline V gene. V was pared by 0 bases and J by 4 bases, with 10 bases of the junction left unmatched. The CDR3 totals 18 residues. Written as DNA, the CDR3 is TGTGCCAGCAGCTTAACCGGCCCGGGTAGCGGGAGGGGAGAGACCCAGTACTTC. This codes for CASSLTGPGSGRGETQYF.

To note about this clonotype: Without the conserved terminal phenylalanine or tryptophan, this CDR3 likely stems from a read error. The V and J genes are TRBV30 and TRBJ1-2; tentative D call: TRBD1 (6 bases). Germline V gene lookup returns CDR1 GTSNPN and CDR2 SVGIG (reference sequence). With 1 base removed from V and 2 bases from J, the gap between germline ends came to 11 bases. The CDR3 loop spans 14 amino acids. CDR3 in DNA: TGTGCCTGGAGTGCCAATACAGGGAACTATGGCTACACCCTC. Its protein product is CAWSANTGNYGYTL.

This clonotype showed up just a few times. V is TRBV12-3 or TRBV12-4 and J is TRBJ2-7; 10 nucleotides match TRBD2. The V segment lost 3 bases and the J segment 3 bases; nucleotides outside the gene matches: 8. CDR3 length equals 16 residues. DNA of the CDR3: TGTGCCAGCAGTTTTTGGCTAGCGGGAGTCTACTACGAGCAGTACTTC. Its translation: CASSFWLAGVYYEQYF.

This clonotype has a count of ten or more. V gene TRBV3-1 combines with J gene TRBJ1-2, with D perhaps matching TRBD1 (6 bases). The CDR3 runs to 14 residues. CDR1 is LGHDT, CDR2 YNNKEL, per germline (reference sequence). Trimming shortened V by 6 bases and J by 8 bases, and 19 bases separated the two germline ends. CDR3 region: CASRQTGRSQGYTF. In nucleotides, the CDR3 is TGTGCCAGCAGACAAACAGGGAGGTCGCAAGGCTACACCTTC.

This clonotype came up many times. This sequence joins TRBV27 and TRBJ2-1; the D call may be TRBD1 or TRBD2 (5 bases each). CDR1 and CDR2 (germline): MNHEY, SMNVEV (reference sequence). The CDR3 covers 16 residues. Trimming took 5 bases from V and 1 from J, leaving 15 bases between them. The CDR3 coding sequence is TGTGCCAGCAGTCCCGAGCCGGGACCGTCCTACAATGAGCAGTTCTTC. Translated, it gives CASSPEPGPSYNEQFF.

This clonotype was recorded a few times. V and J are TRBV6-1 and TRBJ1-3; 7 nucleotides match TRBD1. CDR3 length: 14 amino acids. The V gene's germline CDR1 is MNHNS and CDR2 SASEGT. Trimming at V came to 6 bases and at J to 9 bases, leaving 11 bases not matched to a gene. CDR3: CASRRDRGVSTIYF. The DNA of the CDR3 is TGTGCCAGCAGAAGGGACAGAGGAGTGAGCACCATATATTTT.

This clonotype has ten or more counts. The chain recombines TRBV11-2 with TRBJ2-6; weak D call: TRBD1 (6 bases). CDR3 length: 16 residues. The germline V and J ends were trimmed by 1 base and 3 bases, with 10 bases remaining between them. The germline V gene has CDR1 SGHAT and CDR2 FQNNGV. CDR3 nucleotides: TGTGCCAGCAGCTTAGGTTCAGGGGATGGGGCCAACGTCCTGACTTTC. It translates to CASSLGSGDGANVLTF.

In its sample, this clonotype was seen many times. The gene calls are TRBV2 and TRBJ2-5; weak D call: TRBD2 (5 bases). Looked up from germline, CDR1 is SNHLY and CDR2 is FYNNEI. This CDR3 has 15 residues. The V end lost 3 bases, the J end lost 1 base, and 12 bases lay between the germline ends. CDR3 sequence: CASSEREFIQETQYF. The CDR3 DNA is TGTGCCAGCAGTGAGAGGGAGTTCATCCAAGAGACCCAGTACTTC.

This clonotype was counted between two and nine times. The chain has TRBV29-1 and TRBJ1-1; D ambiguous. Trimming cost V 5 bases and J 7 bases, with 14 bases left between them. Germline V CDR1 and CDR2: SQVTM, ANQGSEA. The CDR3 is 12 amino acids. The CDR3 DNA is TGCAGCGTTACCTCCGGGAGGGTTGAAGCTTTCTTT. This sequence encodes CSVTSGRVEAFF.

The chain carries TRBV25-1 and TRBJ2-7; D is ambiguous. V lost 3 bases, J lost 3 bases, and 12 bases lay in between. CDR3 length equals 14 residues. CDR1 is MGHDK and CDR2 is SYGVNS in the germline V gene. This CDR3 is CASSDVGNLYEQYF. CDR3 DNA sequence: TGTGCCAGCAGTGATGTGGGGAATCTCTACGAGCAGTACTTC.

This clonotype was seen once. A much larger clone differs from this one at a single base, so this may be a read error. The V and J genes are TRBV6-2 or TRBV6-3 and TRBJ2-5, with D unresolved. CDR3 length: 14 amino acids. The V gene's germline CDR1 is MNHEY and CDR2 SVGEGT. Trimming pared 6 bases from V and 2 bases from J, leaving 13 bases between. The CDR3 loop is CASRSLPPQETQYF. The DNA of the CDR3 is TGTGCCAGCAGGAGCCTTCCTCCTCAAGAGACCCAGTACTTC.